This T cell receptor (beta chain) was retrieved from a study of T cell clonality in common variable immunodeficiency (dated by TCRdb to the mid-2010s). Study-wide findings and limitations: Even though DNA input was the same, control samples had an average of about 80,000 unique sequences each, compared with approximately 32,000 in CVID samples. Correlations between repertoire features and clinical complications were limited by patient heterogeneity within the CVID cohort. According to the authors, finding the cause of the higher clonality in CVID would require sequencing the repertoires of T cell subpopulations. Fewer TCRbeta clones were shared among CVID subjects than among healthy controls (p < 0.0001). TCRbeta clonality was higher in CVID subjects than in healthy controls (t-test p = 0.018), and the increase was most characteristic of about a third of subjects. Reportedly, TCRbeta sequences from CVID had fewer deletions and N-nucleotide insertions, and highly modified clones with 13 or more V deletions were absent from CVID.

CDR1 and CDR2, per the germline V gene (reference sequence), are LNHDA and SQIVND. Inclusive of the bounding cysteine and phenylalanine, the CDR3 is 15 residues long. Of the CDR3's DNA, 36 bases were read; they are in frame from base 1. V trim: 6 bases; J trim: 8 bases; unmatched bases: 7. CVID samples and control samples contributed equivalent amounts of genomic DNA as sequencing input. For every sample, a 60 bp segment covering the rearranged TCRbeta CDR3 region was amplified and then sequenced. The immunoSEQ assay, a bias-corrected multiplex PCR with high-throughput sequencing, was employed for TCRbeta amplification. As for the authors' bioinformatics: Each unique nucleotide sequence was treated as a clone and annotated with V, D and J genes, copy number and frequency. Sequences were labeled productive if in frame, and non-productive if out of frame or containing stop codons. As previously described, clonality was computed from Shannon's entropy. The predicted amino acid sequences of productive clones were used to derive the mean CDR3 Kyte-Doolittle hydropathy. The R hclust function was used to hierarchically cluster scaled V gene usage with Manhattan distance and complete linkage. To assess clone sharing by CDR3 amino acid sequence, 12 repertoires per group were resampled over 100 rounds. The repertoires were searched for some 70 published EBV-specific TCRbeta sequences and roughly 250 published CMV-specific TCRbeta sequences. A couple of CVID samples that yielded fewer than 10,000 sequences were excluded from the analysis, so fewer than 45 CVID repertoires were retained. TCRdb's version of the immuneACCESS table is confined to in-frame rearrangements and falls short of the full clone set. An unresolved V gene accounts for under half of the shortfall where checked; the remainder is of unknown origin. Clone size and V and J calls were adopted from that table, with D and trimming inferred from the DNA. The table gives approximately 30,000 clones for this sample, with none occurring only once. The ten largest clones take up 29% of the sample.

Standard criteria were used to diagnose CVID, namely serum IgG, IgA and/or IgM reduced below the normal range together with specific antibody deficiency. A total of 44 subjects (approximately 15 female and roughly 29 male; age range about 9 to 65 years, mean age approximately 40) were included in the CVID group. Predominantly Caucasian heritage was noted among both the CVID patients and the healthy controls. At the time of study participation, every CVID subject had been on replacement immunoglobulin therapy for one year or longer. At the time of blood collection, no CVID subject was ill or was being treated with immunomodulatory or immunosuppressive medication. Heparinized peripheral whole blood samples of roughly 5 to 9 ml were obtained from each donor. TCRbeta CDR3 repertoires were sequenced from genomic DNA of adults with common variable immune deficiency (CVID) and healthy adult controls. Diluted blood was density-centrifuged over Hypaque 1077 or Ficoll-Paque to isolate peripheral blood mononuclear cells. Unsorted mononuclear cells served as the source of genomic DNA, which was extracted either by Qiagen column purification or by a centrifugation-based method.

This clone has a handful of counts. What antigen it recognizes has not been identified. The read ends 3 residues before the CDR3 terminus; that terminus is restored from the germline J gene. Input material: peripheral blood mononuclear cells. The receptor comes from a human donor with common variable immunodeficiency. The chain is assembled from TRBV19 and TRBJ2-1; TRBD2 matches 13 bases in the middle. The CDR3 loop reads CASSYPGLAGYEQFF. The CDR3 bases that were read are TGTGCCAGTAGCTATCCGGGACTAGCGGGGTATGAG.